This T cell receptor (beta chain) is drawn from a study of blood T cell repertoires in COVID-19. At the level of the study: T cells, B-cell-depleted T cells, or PBMCs provided the cDNA or gDNA that served as material.

Assay used: immunoSEQ multiplex PCR; TCRdb lists only in-frame clones, some missing. Found here are 100,000 or so clones, around 85% of them singletons; the top ten hold more than 1.5%. The sequence was obtained from a woman in her 70s with active or convalescent COVID-19. Sequenced input: peripheral blood.

CDR3 protein: CASSYPGTGNGYTF. CDR3 bases: TGTGCCAGCAGTTACCCCGGGACAGGGAATGGCTACACCTTC. The chain carries TRBV6-5 and TRBJ1-2, with 9 bases identical to TRBD1. V lost 2 bases, J lost 6 bases, and 4 bases stayed unmatched. Germline V gene lookup returns CDR1 MNHEY and CDR2 SVGAGI. This CDR3 has 14 residues.